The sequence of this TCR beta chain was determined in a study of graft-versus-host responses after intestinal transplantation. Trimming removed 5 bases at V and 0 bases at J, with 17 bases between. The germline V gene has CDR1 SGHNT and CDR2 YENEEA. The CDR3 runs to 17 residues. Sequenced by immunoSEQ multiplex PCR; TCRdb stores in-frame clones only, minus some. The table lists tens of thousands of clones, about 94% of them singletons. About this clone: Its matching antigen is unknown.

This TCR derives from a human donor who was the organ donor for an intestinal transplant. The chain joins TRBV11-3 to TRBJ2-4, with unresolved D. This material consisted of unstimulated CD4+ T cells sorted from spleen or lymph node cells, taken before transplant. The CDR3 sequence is CASSPGRSILAKNIQYF. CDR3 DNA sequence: TGTGCCAGCAGCCCAGGACGCTCGATCTTAGCCAAAAACATTCAGTACTTC.